The clone carrying this T cell receptor beta chain was counted many times. The antigen is not known. The ends were cut back, 4 bases at V and 0 bases at J, with 13 bases in the middle. Germline loops: CDR1 SEHNR, CDR2 FQNEAQ (reference sequence). This CDR3 region has 15 residues. This record comes from a study of metastatic and nonmetastatic thyroid tumors. General study points: Benign nodules reportedly had significantly lower TCR beta diversity than malignant thyroid tumors in blood and tumor.

No patient received treatment before thyroid surgery. TCRdb re-analyzed the PCR reads through MiXCR. This table has 25,000 to 30,000 clones, around 16% appearing once. The specimen sequenced was blood. The receptor's source is a female donor with papillary thyroid cancer or a benign thyroid nodule (not recorded which). Some clones in this sample may be carry-over from other donors' samples. The rearrangement uses TRBV7-9 and TRBJ2-7; D may match TRBD1 or TRBD2 (6 bases each). CDR3 sequence reads: CASSSIGGGSYEQYF. The CDR3 DNA reads TGTGCCAGCAGCTCCATAGGAGGGGGCTCCTACGAGCAGTACTTC.